The following is a TCR beta chain sequence with its context. The clone's antigen remains unknown. At one end, the junction sequence differs from germline, possibly due to a read error. Without any cell sorting, total RNA and DNA were extracted together from about 20-30 mg of bulk tissue using the AllPrep DNA/RNA mini kit. Surgical resection was performed in China between 2015 and 2016 on several patients with histopathologically diagnosed primary liver carcinoma. Patients had chronic HBV infection and were treatment-naive at sampling. Fresh tumor and adjacent tissue pieces were bisected, with one half stored in RNAlater at -80 degrees C and the other half sent for histology. From the germline V gene, CDR1 is SGHAT and CDR2 is FQNNGV. The CDR3 measures 15 amino acids from cysteine to phenylalanine. Solely the CDR3 DNA is kept, with 45 bases framed from the first base. The sample is drawn from a study of tumor-infiltrating lymphocytes in primary liver carcinoma (dated by TCRdb to 2016 to 2017). For context, the study as a whole: Of the five patients, three men and two women aged 30 to 69 years, four had hepatocellular carcinoma and one had combined HCC and intrahepatic cholangiocarcinoma. The five patients had tumors of stage T1-T3 N0M0, with maximum diameters ranging from about 4.2 to 10 cm. Samples yielded roughly 3.5 to 8 million productive TCRbeta reads; read depth did not differ significantly between tissue types. TCRbeta repertoire sequencing, expression microarrays and whole-exome sequencing were combined in the study across five regions of each liver tumor, with adjacent normal tissue and blood also included. A total of 35 or so specimens from 5 patients underwent TCRbeta repertoire sequencing, comprising 25 tumor regions, 5 adjacent noncancerous liver tissues and 5 peripheral blood samples. Technical replicate repertoires showed high reproducibility, with mean shared-clone rates about 0.91 and correlation coefficients above 0.95. Findings and caveats that apply to the study as a whole: A significantly larger repertoire fraction was made up by the top 250 clones in tumors than in blood (p = 0.039). Only the TCR beta chain was sequenced, so true repertoire diversity is likely underestimated because unpaired alpha chains were not captured. Repertoire overlap was higher between tumor regions (mean about 36%) than tumor-adjacent (around 17%) or tumor-blood (approximately 15%) pairs, consistent with antigen-driven expansion. With just a few patients in the study, the authors point out that the findings should be validated in a larger study. Comparison of CD4+ and CD8+ T cell repertoires was precluded by the use of bulk unsorted samples.

Starting from about 550 ng total RNA, TCRbeta-specific cDNA was produced by reverse transcription with a constant-region primer and ProtoScript II reverse transcriptase. TCRbeta libraries were built with three nested multiplex PCR rounds, a slightly modified ARM-PCR procedure. Each of the first two PCR rounds ran for approximately 10 cycles using multiplex TRBV1-TRBV30 forward primers together with a Cbeta reverse primer. A final 25-cycle PCR with Deep VentR polymerase added sample barcodes and Illumina adapters. Before sequencing, amplicons between 200 and 500 bp were purified from gel using a QIAquick gel extraction kit. An Illumina HiSeq 2500 was used to sequence the TCRbeta amplicons with 250-bp paired-end reads. Processing in the source paper ran as follows. To recover full CDR3 sequences, reads were quality-trimmed using Trimmomatic v0.33 and paired reads were then merged using FLASH v1.2.11. MiGEC v1.2.1b assigned V, D and J germline segments to the rearranged TCRbeta sequences. Clonotype statistics and Shannon-Wiener diversity indices were computed with VDJtools v1.0.0. Except for diversity analysis, only each sample's 250 most abundant clonotypes were used in subsequent analyses to reduce sampling bias. TCRdb trimmed public reads at Q25 via fastp, called clones via MiXCR and kept in-frame beta chains. Rows with a matching CDR3 protein are joined into one entry that keeps the most common DNA and genes. The V and J calls were determined by TCRdb, not by the authors. This sample lists 90,000 to 150,000 distinct CDR3 sequences; approximately 68% were detected once. Of the sample, more than 7% falls within the top ten clones.

This TCR was sampled from a woman aged 60-75 years with primary liver carcinoma and hepatitis B virus infection. Input material: tumor-adjacent normal liver tissue. The chain was built from TRBV11-2 and TRBJ2-3; TRBD2 aligns with 11 central bases. The bases are TGTGCTAGCAGTCCTGGACTAGCGGGCCCAGATACGCGGTATTTT. Translated, this gives CASSPGLAGPDTRYF. When the CDR3 is completed using the reference TRBV11-2 and TRBJ2-3 genes on either side, the full variable domain is EAGVAQSPRYKIIEKRQSVAFWCNPISGHATLYWYQQILGQGPKLLIQFQNNGVVDDSQLPKDRFSAERLKGVDSTLKIQPAKLEDSAVYLCASSPGLAGPDTRYFGPGTRLTVL.